The 31 T cell receptor beta chains given below trace back to one sample, sequenced in a study of OX40 agonist ivuxolimab in advanced cancers. Generated by immunoSEQ multiplex PCR, the TCRdb table keeps only in-frame clones and is missing some. The sample has around 95,000 clones, around nine tenths seen once; the top ten hold 0.15% to 0.2%. The starting material was CD4+ or CD8+ T cells sorted from blood, obtained in a trial of the OX40 agonist ivuxolimab. The origin of the receptors is an adult with an advanced solid tumor such as melanoma, head and neck, liver or kidney cancer.

This clone was picked up a small number of times. The rearrangement uses TRBV10-3 and TRBJ1-5; D is perhaps TRBD1 (5 bases). The V end was cut by 0 bases, the J end by 0 bases, with 9 bases between. CDR1 ENHRY and CDR2 SYGVKD come from the germline V gene. CDR3 length: 16 amino acids. Written as DNA, the CDR3 is TGTGCCATCAGTGAGTCGGGACGCGGTAGCAATCAGCCCCAGCATTTT. This encodes CAISESGRGSNQPQHF.

The rearrangement joins TRBV4-2 to TRBJ2-7; D remains unclear. Trimming removed 0 bases from V and 2 bases from J, with 8 bases in between. CDR3 size: 14 residues. CDR1 is LGHNA and CDR2 is YNFKEQ in the germline V gene. The CDR3 is CASSQDYGPYEQYF. DNA of the CDR3: TGTGCCAGCAGCCAAGATTACGGTCCCTACGAGCAGTACTTC.

CDR3 amino acids: CSASRDRNTDTQYF. The CDR3 DNA reads TGCAGCGCCTCCCGGGACAGAAACACAGATACGCAGTATTTT. The chain couples TRBV29-1 to TRBJ2-3; TRBD1 aligns across 7 bases. Germline V lookup: CDR1 SQVTM, CDR2 ANQGSEA. V lost 7 bases and J lost 2; bases outside the gene matches: 9. The CDR3 contains 14 residues.

Turning to this clone: Other DNA sequences from this sample encode an identical CDR3 as well. This chain links TRBV2 with TRBJ2-7, with D possibly matching TRBD2 (6 bases). This CDR3 is 13 amino acids long. Trimming cost V 7 bases and J 0 bases, with 10 bases left between them. Germline CDR1 reads SNHLY; CDR2 reads FYNNEI. CDR3 coding DNA: TGTGCCAGCATTGGAGGGAGCTCCTACGAGCAGTACTTC. Protein product: CASIGGSSYEQYF.

The rearrangement joins TRBV19 to TRBJ1-4; D ambiguous. This CDR3 spans 11 amino acids. Germline CDR1 reads LNHDA; CDR2 reads SQIVND (reference sequence). The V gene lost 5 bases and the J gene lost 5 bases, with 3 bases spanning the gap. Written as DNA, the CDR3 is TGTGCCAGTAGTCAGAATGAAAAACTGTTTTTT. This translates into CASSQNEKLFF. Complete variable domain (other parts from reference TRBV19 and TRBJ1-4): DGGITQSPKYLFRKEGQNVTLSCEQNLNHDAMYWYRQDPGQGLRLIYYSQIVNDFQKGDIAEGYSVSREKKESFPLTVTSAQKNPTAFYLCASSQNEKLFFGSGTQLSVL.

The rearrangement uses TRBV5-1 and TRBJ1-2, with D possibly matching TRBD1 (6 bases). The V end lost 4 bases, the J end lost 8 bases, and 18 bases lay between the germline ends. Per the germline V gene, CDR1 is SGHRS and CDR2 is YFSETQ. The CDR3 extends over 14 amino acids. The CDR3 sequence: CASSQGTPLTGYTF. CDR3 nucleotides: TGCGCCAGCAGCCAGGGGACACCCCTGACGGGCTACACCTTC.

The chain carries TRBV18 and TRBJ1-3, with 8 bases matching TRBD1. The junction had 1 base not matched to a gene; V was cut back by 1 base and J by 2 bases. This CDR3 is 15 amino acids long. Germline values: CDR1 KGHSH, CDR2 LQKENI. CDR3 coding DNA: TGTGCCAGCTCACCACTGACAGGGGCTGGAAACACCATATATTTT. It specifies CASSPLTGAGNTIYF.

The V call is TRBV4-1, the J call TRBJ2-7; TRBD1 might be the D (5 bases). In germline, CDR1 is MGHRA, CDR2 YSYEKL. Trimming took 5 bases from V and 3 from J, leaving 8 bases between them. The CDR3 is made up of 12 amino acids. The CDR3 loop is CASSLQDYEQYF. CDR3 coding DNA: TGCGCCAGCAGCTTACAGGACTACGAGCAGTACTTC.

V and J are TRBV6-1 and TRBJ1-2; no clear D. The CDR3 consists of 13 residues. V was pared by 3 bases and J by 3 bases, with 8 bases between. The germline V gene has CDR1 MNHNS and CDR2 SASEGT. This chain's CDR3 is CASSDGSYYGYTF. The DNA for the CDR3 is TGTGCCAGCAGTGACGGCAGCTACTATGGCTACACCTTC.

The chain combines TRBV29-1 with TRBJ2-5; D possibly corresponds to TRBD2 (5 bases). CDR1 and CDR2 from the germline V gene are SQVTM and ANQGSEA. V gave up 8 bases and J gave up 5 bases, with 9 bases separating them. The CDR3 runs to 10 residues. The DNA of the CDR3 is TGCAGCATCCGGGATGAGACCCAGTACTTC. It is translated as CSIRDETQYF.

The CDR3 spells CASSSTSGGTDTQYF. CDR3 DNA: TGTGCCAGCAGCTCCACTAGCGGGGGAACAGATACGCAGTATTTT. The chain has TRBV7-9 and TRBJ2-3; TRBD2 aligns across 11 bases. The trim removed 4 bases at V and 3 bases at J, leaving 3 bases unmatched. This CDR3 contains 15 residues. The germline V gene has CDR1 SEHNR and CDR2 FQNEAQ (reference sequence).

The chain couples TRBV6-5 to TRBJ2-7; maybe TRBD1 (5 bases). Germline CDR1 MNHEY, CDR2 SVGAGI. The CDR3 has 13 amino acids. V lost 5 bases and J 7 bases, leaving 15 bases between the germline ends. CDR3 in DNA: TGTGCCAGCAGTAGGGTCAGGGTGGGGGAGCAGTACTTC. Its protein product is CASSRVRVGEQYF.

This rearrangement joins TRBV5-1 to TRBJ1-1; TRBD1 matches at 7 bases. V dropped 2 bases and J dropped 5; count of bases not matched to a gene: 9. Germline CDR1 reads SGHRS; CDR2 reads YFSETQ. The CDR3 totals 15 residues. CDR3 nucleotide sequence: TGCGCCAGCAGCTTAACAGGGGATAGTAGGACTGAAGCTTTCTTT. It codes for CASSLTGDSRTEAFF.

The chain recombines TRBV30 with TRBJ1-4; a possible D gene is TRBD1 (6 bases). Germline V gene sequence: CDR1 GTSNPN, CDR2 SVGIG (reference sequence). CDR3 length: 12 amino acids. The V end lost 8 bases, the J end lost 4 bases, and 11 bases lay between the germline ends. CDR3 nucleotides: TGTGCCCGCCGGACAGATAATGAAAAACTGTTTTTT. This gives the protein CARRTDNEKLFF.

The chain has TRBV5-1 and TRBJ2-3, with D tentatively TRBD1 (6 bases). Germline V gives CDR1 SGHRS, CDR2 YFSETQ. This CDR3 is 12 amino acids long. V lost 4 bases, J lost 5 bases, and 8 bases lay in between. CDR3 sequence reads: CASSEDRDTQYF. In DNA, the CDR3 is TGCGCCAGCAGCGAGGACAGAGATACGCAGTATTTT.

The genes are TRBV5-1 and TRBJ2-3; TRBD1 aligns across 8 bases. The CDR3 length is 15 residues. J gave up 1 base and V 6 bases, and 7 bases lay outside the gene matches. The germline CDR1 and CDR2 sequences are SGHRS and YFSETQ. The CDR3 region is CASTPGQGGTDTQYF. The CDR3 DNA sequence: TGCGCCAGCACCCCCGGACAGGGAGGCACAGATACGCAGTATTTT.

This chain connects TRBV5-1 to TRBJ2-7; no clear D. The V end was cut by 0 bases, the J end by 0 bases, with 10 bases between. CDR3 length: 15 amino acids. Per germline, CDR1 SGHRS and CDR2 YFSETQ. In DNA form, the CDR3 reads TGCGCCAGCAGCTTGGGGCGTCAAAGCTCCTACGAGCAGTACTTC. As protein: CASSLGRQSSYEQYF.

The chain carries TRBV7-9 and TRBJ1-1; tentatively, D is TRBD1 (6 bases). Trimming left V 5 bases short and J 1 base short, with 14 bases between. The CDR3 runs 15 residues. Germline loops: CDR1 SEHNR, CDR2 FQNEAQ (reference sequence). The CDR3 nucleotides read TGTGCCAGCAGCATAATAGGAGGGGGGAACACTGAAGCTTTCTTT. Encoded protein: CASSIIGGGNTEAFF. The full variable domain, with the rest looked up from reference TRBV7-9 and TRBJ1-1, is DTGVSQNPRHKITKRGQNVTFRCDPISEHNRLYWYRQTLGQGPEFLTYFQNEAQLEKSRLLSDRFSAERPKGSFSTLEIQRTEQGDSAMYLCASSIIGGGNTEAFFGQGTRLTVV.

The chain combines TRBV29-1 with TRBJ2-1; D remains unclear. CDR1 is SQVTM, CDR2 ANQGSEA, per germline. The CDR3 spans 12 residues. With 4 bases removed from V and 0 bases from J, the gap between germline ends came to 4 bases. The CDR3 loop reads CSVGYSYNEQFF. In nucleotides, the CDR3 is TGCAGCGTTGGCTACTCCTACAATGAGCAGTTCTTC.

The gene calls are TRBV11-2 and TRBJ2-1; 12 bases line up with TRBD2. Germline trimming cut 6 bases from V and 9 bases from J; bases unmatched to any gene: 6. Germline assignment: CDR1 SGHAT and CDR2 FQNNGV. The CDR3 runs to 14 residues. The CDR3: CASRSTSGGFEQFF. The CDR3 DNA reads TGTGCCAGCAGATCGACTAGCGGGGGCTTTGAGCAGTTCTTC.

This clone was seen only a few times. The DNA of the CDR3 is TGTGCCAGTAGTACAACAATTTTCTCGACTCTCGGGACTACTGAAGCTTTCTTT. Translating gives CASSTTIFSTLGTTEAFF. The chain carries TRBV19 and TRBJ1-1, with TRBD1 as a possible D gene (5 bases). The germline CDR1 and CDR2 sequences are LNHDA and SQIVND (reference sequence). The ends were cut back, 4 bases at V and 5 bases at J, with 26 bases in the middle. This CDR3 spans 18 amino acids. Together with reference TRBV19 and TRBJ1-1, the CDR3 gives the full variable domain: DGGITQSPKYLFRKEGQNVTLSCEQNLNHDAMYWYRQDPGQGLRLIYYSQIVNDFQKGDIAEGYSVSREKKESFPLTVTSAQKNPTAFYLCASSTTIFSTLGTTEAFFGQGTRLTVV.

This clone was observed a single time. J is TRBJ1-6 and V is TRBV30; D call uncertain. Germline V gene data show CDR1 as GTSNPN and CDR2 as SVGIG (reference sequence). The CDR3 is 12 residues long. Trimming cost V 2 bases and J 7 bases, with 6 bases left between them. Here the CDR3 reads CAWSIGNSPLHF. CDR3 DNA: TGTGCCTGGAGTATAGGCAATTCACCCCTCCACTTT. Based on the CDR3 plus reference TRBV30 and TRBJ1-6, the full variable domain is SQTIHQWPATLVQPVGSPLSLECTVEGTSNPNLYWYRQAAGRGLQLLFYSVGIGQISSEVPQNLSASRPQDRQFILSSKKLLLSDSGFYLCAWSIGNSPLHFGNGTRLTVT.

The chain has TRBV19 and TRBJ1-1, with 9 bases fitting TRBD1. Germline loops: CDR1 LNHDA, CDR2 SQIVND (reference sequence). The CDR3 runs 13 residues. The J segment lost 7 bases and the V segment lost 3 bases, leaving 3 bases of the junction unmatched. This chain's CDR3 is CASSIRQGDEAFF. The DNA of the CDR3 is TGTGCCAGTAGTATCAGACAGGGGGATGAAGCTTTCTTT.

This chain uses TRBV19 with TRBJ1-1; TRBD1 might be the D (6 bases). Trimming shortened V by 5 bases and J by 5 bases, and 12 bases separated the two germline ends. Per germline, CDR1 LNHDA and CDR2 SQIVND (reference sequence). The CDR3 sequence is 13 residues long. Here the CDR3 DNA reads TGTGCCAGTAGTTCCTTAGGGGGGACTGAAGCTTTCTTT. This gives the protein CASSSLGGTEAFF.

The chain joins TRBV9 to TRBJ1-1; D possibly corresponds to TRBD1 (5 bases). Germline V gene lookup returns CDR1 SGDLS and CDR2 YYNGEE. The CDR3 runs 14 residues. The V and J ends lost 4 bases and 2 bases respectively, with 12 bases between them. CDR3 bases: TGTGCCAGCAGCCTGGGACCGGGAAACACTGAAGCTTTCTTT. This codes for CASSLGPGNTEAFF.

The rearrangement links TRBV27 to TRBJ1-5; D gene ambiguous. This CDR3 has 15 amino acids. From germline, CDR1 is MNHEY and CDR2 SMNVEV (reference sequence). The V end was cut by 8 bases, the J end by 0 bases, with 14 bases between. Written as DNA, the CDR3 is TGTGCCAGCCAGAGACGCTTGGGTAGCAATCAGCCCCAGCATTTT. Encoded protein: CASQRRLGSNQPQHF.

The chain links TRBV6-1 to TRBJ2-2, with TRBD2 matching over 8 bases. J was trimmed by 6 bases and V by 0 bases; bases with no gene match: 9. The CDR3 length is 17 residues. From germline, CDR1 is MNHNS and CDR2 SASEGT. The CDR3 loop is CASSEAPGGLLAGELFF. CDR3 nucleotides: TGTGCCAGCAGTGAAGCGCCGGGGGGGTTACTTGCCGGGGAGCTGTTTTTT.

The rearrangement joins TRBV7-9 to TRBJ2-3, with D unclear. The V gene's germline CDR1 is SEHNR and CDR2 FQNEAQ (reference sequence). V dropped 5 bases and J dropped 2 bases, with 17 bases sitting between them. The CDR3 contains 16 residues. In nucleotides, the CDR3 is TGTGCCAGCAGCCTCCACGGGCAAGGTCTCACAGATACGCAGTATTTT. Translated: CASSLHGQGLTDTQYF.

V usage is TRBV14 and J usage is TRBJ2-2, with 7 bases aligning to TRBD2. Germline assignment: CDR1 SGHDN and CDR2 FVKESK. There are 13 residues in the CDR3. The CDR3 coding sequence is TGTGCGGTTTTGCGGGAGCTTACCGGGGAGCTGTTTTTT. As protein: CAVLRELTGELFF.

The chain is built from TRBV5-4 and TRBJ1-1; TRBD1 agrees at 8 bases. V trimming: 4 bases; J trimming: 4 bases; junction bases outside the gene matches: 3. The CDR3 consists of 13 residues. Germline V gene lookup returns CDR1 SGHNT and CDR2 YYREEE (reference sequence). The DNA of the CDR3 is TGTGCCAGCAGCAGAACAGGGGGCACTGAAGCTTTCTTT. It codes for CASSRTGGTEAFF.

The chain is built from TRBV5-8 and TRBJ2-1; either TRBD1 or TRBD2 may fit D (5 bases each). This CDR3 is built from 14 residues. Germline V gene lookup returns CDR1 SGHTS and CDR2 YDEGEE. Trimming stripped 3 bases from V and 3 bases from J, with 10 bases between. CDR3 residues: CASSSGTVYNEQFF. The DNA of the CDR3 is TGTGCCAGCAGCTCCGGGACGGTCTACAATGAGCAGTTCTTC.